This T cell receptor beta chain stems from a study of T cells after yellow fever vaccination. Study observations and caveats: Post-booster repertoires again held most primary-vaccination clones (about 96% CD4, just under 90% CD8). The CD4 compartment and the CD8 compartment contained a small share of clonotypes in common. The secondary response showed a weaker magnitude and a faster peak, day 5 versus 15.

They built TCR cDNA with 5'RACE template switching, a step that put in a universal primer site and UMIs. Each CDR3 protein gets one entry after TCRdb re-called the 5' RACE reads with MiXCR. The profile shows 620,000 or so distinct CDR3 sequences, 10% to 15% of them singletons. This clonotype was seen a few times. As yet, its antigen is unknown. This clonotype was sampled from a man younger than 40 who received the YFV17D yellow fever vaccine. The sequenced sample was PBMCs, obtained on the day of the yellow fever booster vaccination.

In DNA, the CDR3 is TGTGCCAGCAGTTTAGGGACACTAAGGAACACTGAAGCTTTCTTT. Translating gives CASSLGTLRNTEAFF. J is TRBJ1-1 and V is TRBV12-3 or TRBV12-4, with TRBD1 as a possible D gene (5 bases). The CDR3 has 15 residues. V was shortened by 1 base and J by 1 base, with 10 bases between the two germline ends.